Listed below are T cell receptor beta chains from one sample, sequenced in a study of breast tumors, draining lymph nodes, adjacent tissues. TCRdb used MiXCR to reprocess the multiplex PCR reads, holding one entry per CDR3 protein. The data hold 200,000 to 250,000 distinct CDR3 sequences, with roughly a third observed a single time. The sample consisted of axillary lymph node tissue. Source of these receptors: a female donor with breast cancer. Some clones in this sample may be carry-over from other donors' samples. The CDR3 runs from the conserved cysteine through the conserved F or W. Fields, in order: V gene, clone size, D gene, J gene, CDR3 protein, CDR3 DNA. A D gene is named only where the DNA matches it firmly. Rows give clone size only sometimes, using once, few, many, or a class for an expanded clone.

TRBV7-3	many	TRBD2	TRBJ2-7	CASSVTGTSGSSYEQYF	TGTGCCAGCAGCGTCACCGGGACTAGCGGGAGCTCCTACGAGCAGTACTTC
TRBV2	many	-	TRBJ2-7	CASSGMGDSYEQYF	TGTGCCAGCAGTGGGATGGGGGACTCCTACGAGCAGTACTTC
TRBV7-3	once	TRBD2	TRBJ2-5	CASSVGSGAQETQYF	TGTGCCAGCAGCGTAGGTAGCGGGGCCCAGGAGACCCAGTACTTC
TRBV6-4	-	-	TRBJ2-7	CASGVAVTYAQYF	TGTGCCAGCGGGGTTGCAGTTACCTACGCGCAGTACTTC
TRBV6-5	many	-	TRBJ1-2	CASSLSGGANYGYTF	TGTGCCAGCAGCCTTTCGGGAGGAGCTAACTATGGCTACACCTTC
TRBV5-8	-	-	TRBJ2-3	CASSMDGASGRTQYF	TGTGCCAGCAGCATGGACGGGGCCTCGGGGCGGACGCAGTATTTT
TRBV2	once	-	TRBJ1-4	CASSSGGAPGEKLFF	TGTGCCAGCAGTTCCGGAGGGGCGCCGGGTGAAAAACTGTTTTTT
TRBV15	-	TRBD1	TRBJ2-3	CATSRTGDPDTQYF	TGTGCCACCAGCAGGACAGGGGACCCAGATACGCAGTATTTT
TRBV2	many	-	TRBJ1-6	CASSEAQGLSNSPLHF	TGTGCCAGCAGTGAAGCCCAGGGGCTAAGTAATTCACCCCTCCACTTT
TRBV20-1	many	-	TRBJ1-3	CSARDWGPVAGNTIYF	TGCAGTGCTAGAGATTGGGGCCCCGTGGCTGGAAACACCATATATTTT
TRBV20-1	many	TRBD2	TRBJ2-3	CSAGGGSTDTQYF	TGCAGTGCCGGCGGGGGTAGCACAGATACGCAGTATTTT
TRBV5-4	-	-	TRBJ2-2	CASSLRTPNTGELFF	TGTGCCAGCAGCTTACGGACCCCGAACACCGGGGAGCTGTTTTTT
TRBV28	few	TRBD1	TRBJ1-2	CASSRTGFGYTF	TGTGCCAGCAGCAGGACAGGGTTTGGCTACACCTTC
TRBV5-1	many	-	TRBJ1-2	CASSSQDAGGYTF	TGCGCCAGCAGCAGCCAAGACGCGGGTGGCTACACCTTC
TRBV5-5	-	-	TRBJ1-6	CASSPGTPLHF	TGTGCCAGCAGCCCGGGGACACCCCTCCACTTT
TRBV6-4	many	-	TRBJ1-2	CASNPGQGSGGYTF	TGTGCCTCCAACCCGGGGCAGGGATCTGGAGGCTACACCTTC
TRBV11-2	many	TRBD1	TRBJ2-1	CASSPRDRGQEFF	TGTGCCAGCAGCCCACGGGACAGGGGGCAGGAGTTCTTC
TRBV20-1	-	-	TRBJ2-3	CSAREYTGTDTQYF	TGCAGTGCTAGAGAGTATACGGGCACAGATACGCAGTATTTT
TRBV7-9	-	-	TRBJ2-3	CASMSESQNF	TGTGCCAGCATGTCGGAATCGCAGAATTTT
TRBV12-3/TRBV12-4	-	-	TRBJ2-1	CAGSLFRGGSYNEQFF	TGTGCCGGCAGTTTATTCCGGGGCGGCTCCTACAATGAGCAGTTCTTC
TRBV13	-	-	TRBJ2-5	CASSLRSIGKETQYF	TGTGCCAGCAGTTTGAGGTCGATCGGGAAGGAGACCCAGTACTTC
TRBV6-1	many	-	TRBJ2-7	CASSLRTDYEQYF	TGTGCCAGCAGCTTACGGACAGACTACGAGCAGTACTTC
TRBV20-1	many	-	TRBJ1-2	CSASIGMDYGYTF	TGCAGTGCTAGTATAGGGATGGACTATGGCTACACCTTC
TRBV6-5	few	-	TRBJ2-3	CASSPTNTDTQYF	TGTGCCAGCAGCCCGACTAACACAGATACGCAGTATTTT
TRBV6-5	many	-	TRBJ1-2	CASSYVRRSGYTF	TGTGCCAGCAGTTATGTCAGGAGAAGTGGCTACACCTTC
TRBV7-9	many	-	TRBJ1-4	CASSLRFLFSDEKLFF	TGTGCCAGCAGCTTAAGGTTCCTATTCTCGGACGAAAAACTGTTTTTT